Sequencing of this T cell receptor (beta chain) was carried out in a study of beta chain features in type 1 diabetes. Whole-study findings and limits: When Type 1 diabetes patients were examined, their TCRB CDR3s proved moderately but significantly shorter in all four CD4+ subsets.

Expressed TCRB transcripts were sequenced because the entire RNA isolate underwent reverse transcription. Profiled with immunoSEQ multiplex PCR; TCRdb holds only in-frame clones, not every one. This sample has approximately 730,000 clones; roughly 13% occur once, and the top ten carry 0.022%. The V and J ends lost 4 bases and 8 bases respectively, with 17 bases between them. CDR1 is SGDLS, CDR2 YYNGEE, per germline. The CDR3 covers 14 residues. In regard to this clone: As yet, its antigen is unknown.

The sample taken for sequencing was naive CD4+ T cells from blood. This TCR derives from a man younger than 35 with type 1 diabetes. The V and J genes are TRBV9 and TRBJ2-3, with D possibly called TRBD1 or TRBD2 (6 bases each). CDR3 coding DNA: TGTGCCAGCAGCTCTCAAGGGGGGTCGACTACGCAGTATTTT. Its translation is CASSSQGGSTTQYF.